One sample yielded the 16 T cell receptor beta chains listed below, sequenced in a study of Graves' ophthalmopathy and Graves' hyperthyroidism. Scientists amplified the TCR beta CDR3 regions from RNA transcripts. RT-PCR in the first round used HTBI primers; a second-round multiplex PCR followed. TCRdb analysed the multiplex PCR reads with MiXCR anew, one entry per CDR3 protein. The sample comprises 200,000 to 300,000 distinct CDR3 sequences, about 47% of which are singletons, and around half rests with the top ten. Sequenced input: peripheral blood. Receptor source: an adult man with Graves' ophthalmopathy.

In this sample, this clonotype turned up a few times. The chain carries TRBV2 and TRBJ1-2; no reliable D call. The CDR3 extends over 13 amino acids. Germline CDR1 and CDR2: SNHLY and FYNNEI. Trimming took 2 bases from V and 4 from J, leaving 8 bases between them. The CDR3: CASSEPGGYGYTF. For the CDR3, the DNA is TGTGCCAGCAGTGAACCGGGCGGCTATGGCTACACCTTC.

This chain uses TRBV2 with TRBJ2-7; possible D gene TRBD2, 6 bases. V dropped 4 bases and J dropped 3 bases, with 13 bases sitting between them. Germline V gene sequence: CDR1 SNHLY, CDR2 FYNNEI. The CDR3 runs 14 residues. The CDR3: CASSVLAEYYEQYF. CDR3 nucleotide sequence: TGTGCCAGCAGTGTATTAGCGGAATACTACGAGCAGTACTTC.

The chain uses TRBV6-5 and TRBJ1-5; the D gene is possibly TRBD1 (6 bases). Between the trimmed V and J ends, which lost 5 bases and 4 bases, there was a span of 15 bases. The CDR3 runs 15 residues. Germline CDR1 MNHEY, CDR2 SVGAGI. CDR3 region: CASSEAGARNQPQHF. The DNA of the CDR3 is TGTGCCAGCAGTGAAGCAGGGGCGCGTAATCAGCCCCAGCATTTT.

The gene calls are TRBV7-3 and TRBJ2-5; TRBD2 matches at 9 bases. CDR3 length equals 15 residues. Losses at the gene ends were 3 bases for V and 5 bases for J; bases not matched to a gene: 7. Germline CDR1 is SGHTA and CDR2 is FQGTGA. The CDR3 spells CASSFSSGGGETQYF. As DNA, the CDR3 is TGTGCCAGCAGCTTCAGTAGCGGGGGAGGGGAGACCCAGTACTTC.

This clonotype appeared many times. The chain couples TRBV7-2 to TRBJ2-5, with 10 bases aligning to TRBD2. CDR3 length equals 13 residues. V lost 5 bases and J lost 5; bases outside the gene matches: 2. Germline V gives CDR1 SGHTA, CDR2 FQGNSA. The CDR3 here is CASSPSGGETQYF. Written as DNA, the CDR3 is TGTGCCAGCAGCCCTAGCGGGGGCGAGACCCAGTACTTC.

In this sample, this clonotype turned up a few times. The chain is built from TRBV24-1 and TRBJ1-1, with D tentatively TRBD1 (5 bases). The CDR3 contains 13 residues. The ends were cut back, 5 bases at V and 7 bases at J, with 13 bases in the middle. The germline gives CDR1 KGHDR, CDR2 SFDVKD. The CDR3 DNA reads TGTGCCACCAGTGGGGGGGGGAACCGTGAAGCTTTCTTT. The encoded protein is CATSGGGNREAFF.

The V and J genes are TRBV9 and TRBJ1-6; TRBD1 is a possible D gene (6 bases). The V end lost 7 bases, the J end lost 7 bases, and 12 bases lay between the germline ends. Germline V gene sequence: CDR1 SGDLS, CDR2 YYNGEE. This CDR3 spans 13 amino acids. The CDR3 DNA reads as TGTGCCAGCCGACAGGCCATCAATTCACCCCTCCACTTT. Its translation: CASRQAINSPLHF.

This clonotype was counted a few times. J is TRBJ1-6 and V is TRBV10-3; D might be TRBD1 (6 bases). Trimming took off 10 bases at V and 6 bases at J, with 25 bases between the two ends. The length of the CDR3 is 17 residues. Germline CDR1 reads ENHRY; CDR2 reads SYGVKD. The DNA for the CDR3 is TGTGCCAGCAGGCCGATTCGAGGGGGTGACGGTAATTCACCCCTCCACTTT. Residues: CASRPIRGGDGNSPLHF.

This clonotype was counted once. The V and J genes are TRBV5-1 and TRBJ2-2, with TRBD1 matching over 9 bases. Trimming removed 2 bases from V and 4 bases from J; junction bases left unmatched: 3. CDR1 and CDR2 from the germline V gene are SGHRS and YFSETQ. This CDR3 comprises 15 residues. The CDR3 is CASSFGQGPTGELFF. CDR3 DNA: TGCGCCAGCAGCTTTGGACAGGGGCCCACCGGGGAGCTGTTTTTT.

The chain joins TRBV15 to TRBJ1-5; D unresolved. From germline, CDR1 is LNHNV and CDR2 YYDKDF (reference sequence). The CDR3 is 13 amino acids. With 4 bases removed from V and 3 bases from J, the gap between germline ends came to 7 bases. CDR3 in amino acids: CATSNRNNQPQHF. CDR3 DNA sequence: TGTGCCACCAGCAACAGAAACAATCAGCCCCAGCATTTT.

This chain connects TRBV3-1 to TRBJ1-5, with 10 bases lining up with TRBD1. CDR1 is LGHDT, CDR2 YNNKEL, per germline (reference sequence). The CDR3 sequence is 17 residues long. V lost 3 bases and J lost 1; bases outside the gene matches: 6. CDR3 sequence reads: CASSQAGQGTSNQPQHF. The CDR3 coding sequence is TGTGCCAGCAGCCAGGCGGGACAGGGGACAAGCAATCAGCCCCAGCATTTT.

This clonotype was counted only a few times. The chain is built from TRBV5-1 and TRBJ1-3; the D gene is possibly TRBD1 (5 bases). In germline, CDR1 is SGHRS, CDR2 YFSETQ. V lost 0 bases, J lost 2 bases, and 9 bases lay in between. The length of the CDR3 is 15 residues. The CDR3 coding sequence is TGCGCCAGCAGCTTGGATGGGACCGCTGGAAACACCATATATTTT. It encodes CASSLDGTAGNTIYF. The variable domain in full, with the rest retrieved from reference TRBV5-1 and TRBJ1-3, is KAGVTQTPRYLIKTRGQQVTLSCSPISGHRSVSWYQQTPGQGLQFLFEYFSETQRNKGNFPGRFSGRQFSNSRSEMNVSTLELGDSALYLCASSLDGTAGNTIYFGEGSWLTVV.

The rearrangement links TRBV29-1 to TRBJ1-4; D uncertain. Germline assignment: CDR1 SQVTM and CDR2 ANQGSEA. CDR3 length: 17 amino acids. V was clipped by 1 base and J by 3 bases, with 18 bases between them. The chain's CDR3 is CSVEVRSSGRANEKLFF. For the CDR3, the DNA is TGCAGCGTTGAAGTAAGGTCGTCGGGTAGGGCTAATGAAAAACTGTTTTTT.

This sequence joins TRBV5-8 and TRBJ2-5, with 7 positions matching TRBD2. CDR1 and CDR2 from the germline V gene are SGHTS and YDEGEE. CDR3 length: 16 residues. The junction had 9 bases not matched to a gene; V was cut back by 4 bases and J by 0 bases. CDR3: CASSIDLAENQETQYF. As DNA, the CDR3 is TGTGCCAGCAGCATCGACCTAGCGGAGAACCAAGAGACCCAGTACTTC.

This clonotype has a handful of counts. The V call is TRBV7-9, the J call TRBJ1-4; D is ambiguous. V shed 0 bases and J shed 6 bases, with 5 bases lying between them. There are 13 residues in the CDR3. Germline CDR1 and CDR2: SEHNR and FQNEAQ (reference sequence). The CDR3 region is CASSLAGDEKLFF. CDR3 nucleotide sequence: TGTGCCAGCAGCTTAGCCGGGGATGAAAAACTGTTTTTT.

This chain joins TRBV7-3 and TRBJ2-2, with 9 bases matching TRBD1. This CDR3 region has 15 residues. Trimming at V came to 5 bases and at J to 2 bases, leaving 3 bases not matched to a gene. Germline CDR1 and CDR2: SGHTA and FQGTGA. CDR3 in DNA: TGTGCCAGCAGCAAGGGACAGGGTAACACCGGGGAGCTGTTTTTT. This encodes CASSKGQGNTGELFF.